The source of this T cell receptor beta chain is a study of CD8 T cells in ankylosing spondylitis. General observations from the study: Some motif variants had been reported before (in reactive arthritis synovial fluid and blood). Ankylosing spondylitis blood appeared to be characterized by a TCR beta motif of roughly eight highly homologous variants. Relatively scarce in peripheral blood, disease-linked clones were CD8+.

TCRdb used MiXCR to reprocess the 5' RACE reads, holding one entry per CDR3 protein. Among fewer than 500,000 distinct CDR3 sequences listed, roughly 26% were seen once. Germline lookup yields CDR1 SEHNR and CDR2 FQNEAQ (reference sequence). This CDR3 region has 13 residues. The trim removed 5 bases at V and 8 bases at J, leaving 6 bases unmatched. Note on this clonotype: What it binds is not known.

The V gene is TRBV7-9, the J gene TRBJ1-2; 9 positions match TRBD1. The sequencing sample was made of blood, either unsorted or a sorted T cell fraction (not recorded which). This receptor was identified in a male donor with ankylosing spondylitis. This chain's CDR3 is CASSPGTGLGYTF. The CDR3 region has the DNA TGTGCCAGCAGCCCCGGGACAGGGTTAGGCTACACCTTC. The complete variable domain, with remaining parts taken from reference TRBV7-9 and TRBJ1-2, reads DTGVSQNPRHKITKRGQNVTFRCDPISEHNRLYWYRQTLGQGPEFLTYFQNEAQLEKSRLLSDRFSAERPKGSFSTLEIQRTEQGDSAMYLCASSPGTGLGYTFGSGTRLTVV.